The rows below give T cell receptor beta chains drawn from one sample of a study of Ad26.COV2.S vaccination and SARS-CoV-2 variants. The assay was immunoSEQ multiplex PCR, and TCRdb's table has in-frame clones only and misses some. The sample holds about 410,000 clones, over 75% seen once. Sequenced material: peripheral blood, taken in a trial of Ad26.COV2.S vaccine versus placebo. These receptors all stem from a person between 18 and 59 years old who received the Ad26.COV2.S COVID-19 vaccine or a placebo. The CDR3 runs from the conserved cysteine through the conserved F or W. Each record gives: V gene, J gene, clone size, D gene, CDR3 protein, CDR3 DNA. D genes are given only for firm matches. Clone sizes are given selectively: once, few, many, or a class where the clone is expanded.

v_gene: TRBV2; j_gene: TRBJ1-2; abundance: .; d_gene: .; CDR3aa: CASNYQGRYGYTF; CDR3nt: TGTGCCAGCAATTATCAGGGGAGGTATGGCTACACCTTC
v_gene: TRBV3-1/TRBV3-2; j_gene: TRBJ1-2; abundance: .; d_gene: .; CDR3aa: CASSQVAGIYGYTF; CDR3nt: TGTGCCAGCAGCCAAGTGGCAGGGATCTATGGCTACACCTTC
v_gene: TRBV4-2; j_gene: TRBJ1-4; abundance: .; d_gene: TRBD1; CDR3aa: CASSQDWTGGREKLFF; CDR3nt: TGTGCCAGCAGCCAAGATTGGACAGGGGGAAGGGAAAAACTGTTTTTT
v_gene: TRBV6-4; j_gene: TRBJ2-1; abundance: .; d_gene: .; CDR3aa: CASSEFGLSLGPYNEQFF; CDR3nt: TGTGCCAGCAGTGAGTTCGGGCTGAGTCTGGGCCCCTACAATGAGCAGTTCTTC
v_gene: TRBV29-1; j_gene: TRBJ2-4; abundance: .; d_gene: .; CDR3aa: CSVEGTWLTVLAKNIQYF; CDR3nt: TGCAGCGTTGAGGGTACGTGGCTAACCGTCCTAGCCAAAAACATTCAGTACTTC
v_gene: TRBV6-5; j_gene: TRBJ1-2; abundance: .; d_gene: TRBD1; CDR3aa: CASSSGQTNYGYTF; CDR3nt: TGTGCCAGCAGTTCGGGACAGACAAATTATGGCTACACCTTC
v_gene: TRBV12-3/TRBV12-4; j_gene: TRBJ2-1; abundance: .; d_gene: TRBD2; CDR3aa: CASKTSGNNEQFF; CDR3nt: TGTGCCAGCAAGACTAGCGGGAACAATGAGCAGTTCTTC
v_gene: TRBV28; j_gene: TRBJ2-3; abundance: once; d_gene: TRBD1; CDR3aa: CASSRTGQGDTQYF; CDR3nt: TGTGCCAGCAGTAGGACAGGGCAAGGAGATACGCAGTATTTT
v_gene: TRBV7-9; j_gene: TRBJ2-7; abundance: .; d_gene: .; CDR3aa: CASSSQTGSPYEQYF; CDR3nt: TGTGCCAGCAGCTCACAGACAGGTTCTCCCTACGAGCAGTACTTC
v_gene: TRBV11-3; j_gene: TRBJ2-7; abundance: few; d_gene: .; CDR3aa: CASSKKGDLHEQYF; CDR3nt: TGTGCCAGCAGCAAAAAGGGAGATTTGCACGAGCAGTACTTC
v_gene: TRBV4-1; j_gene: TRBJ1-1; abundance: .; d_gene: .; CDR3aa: CASSQDRDTEAFF; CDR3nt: TGCGCCAGCAGCCAAGATAGGGACACTGAAGCTTTCTTT
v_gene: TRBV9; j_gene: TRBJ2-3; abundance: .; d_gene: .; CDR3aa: CASSVGSGHTDTQYF; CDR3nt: TGTGCCAGCAGCGTAGGTTCAGGACACACAGATACGCAGTATTTT
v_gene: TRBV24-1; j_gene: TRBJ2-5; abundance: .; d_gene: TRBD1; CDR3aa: CATSDRDRGLETQYF; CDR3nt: TGTGCCACCAGTGACCGGGACAGGGGGCTAGAGACCCAGTACTTC
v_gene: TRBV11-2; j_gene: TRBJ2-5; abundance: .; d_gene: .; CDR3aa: CASSPQGGAGETQYF; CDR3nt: TGTGCCAGCAGCCCACAAGGGGGGGCGGGCGAGACCCAGTACTTC
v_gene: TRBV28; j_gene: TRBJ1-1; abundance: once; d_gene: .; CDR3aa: CASKNGGRASEAFF; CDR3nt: TGTGCCAGCAAAAACGGTGGCAGGGCGAGTGAAGCTTTCTTT
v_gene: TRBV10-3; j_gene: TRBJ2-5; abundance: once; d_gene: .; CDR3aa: CAISESGEETQYF; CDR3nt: TGTGCCATCAGTGAGTCAGGGGAAGAGACCCAGTACTTC
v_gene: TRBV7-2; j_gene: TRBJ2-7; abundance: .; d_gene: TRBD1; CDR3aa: CASSPGTGPYEQYF; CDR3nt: TGTGCCAGCAGCCCCGGGACAGGGCCCTACGAGCAGTACTTC
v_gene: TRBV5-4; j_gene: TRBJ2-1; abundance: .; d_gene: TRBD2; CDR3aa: CASSSGLAGYNEQFF; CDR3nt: TGTGCCAGCAGCTCGGGACTAGCGGGGTACAATGAGCAGTTCTTC
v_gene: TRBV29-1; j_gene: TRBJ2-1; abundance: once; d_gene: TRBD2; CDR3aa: CSVDTSGFYNEQFF; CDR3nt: TGCAGCGTTGATACTAGCGGTTTCTACAATGAGCAGTTCTTC
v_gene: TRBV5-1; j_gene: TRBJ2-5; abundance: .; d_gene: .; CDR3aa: CASSEGEGRTKETQYF; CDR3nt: TGCGCCAGCAGCGAGGGAGAGGGACGGACAAAAGAGACCCAGTACTTC
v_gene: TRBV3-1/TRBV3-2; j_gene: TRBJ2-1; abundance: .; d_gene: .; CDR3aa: CASSQGVAAYNEQFF; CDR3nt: TGTGCCAGCAGCCAAGGGGTAGCGGCATACAATGAGCAGTTCTTC
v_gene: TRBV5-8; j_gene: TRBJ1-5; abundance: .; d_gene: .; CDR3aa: CASGQQGLSNQPQHF; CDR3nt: TGTGCCAGCGGTCAACAGGGACTTAGCAATCAGCCCCAGCATTTT
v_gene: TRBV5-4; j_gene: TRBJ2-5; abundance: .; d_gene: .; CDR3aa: CASSLRGGETQYF; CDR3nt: TGTGCCAGCAGCTTGCGGGGTGGAGAGACCCAGTACTTC
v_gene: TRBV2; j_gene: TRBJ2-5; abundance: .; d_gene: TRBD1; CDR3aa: CAIVRKPGQGLETQYF; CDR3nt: TGTGCCATTGTAAGGAAACCGGGACAGGGATTAGAGACCCAGTACTTC
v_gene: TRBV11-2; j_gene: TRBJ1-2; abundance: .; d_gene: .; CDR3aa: CASSPRQNYGYTF; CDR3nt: TGTGCCAGCAGCCCCAGACAGAACTATGGCTACACCTTC
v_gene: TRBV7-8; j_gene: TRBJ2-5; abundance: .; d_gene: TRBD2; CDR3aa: CASSLGGGSETQYF; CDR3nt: TGTGCCAGCAGCTTAGGGGGGGGTAGTGAGACCCAGTACTTC
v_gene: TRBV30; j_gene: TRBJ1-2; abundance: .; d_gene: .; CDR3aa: CAWSLTGMSYGYTF; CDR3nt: TGTGCCTGGAGCCTGACGGGGATGAGTTATGGCTACACCTTC
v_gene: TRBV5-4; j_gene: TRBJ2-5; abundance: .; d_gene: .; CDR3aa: CASSLYGVANSGETQYF; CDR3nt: TGTGCCAGCAGCTTGTATGGCGTAGCCAACTCGGGAGAGACCCAGTACTTC
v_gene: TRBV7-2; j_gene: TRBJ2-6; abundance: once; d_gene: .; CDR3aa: CASSPSRGLPSGANVLTF; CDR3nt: TGTGCCAGCAGCCCGAGTCGGGGGCTCCCCTCTGGGGCCAACGTCCTGACTTTC
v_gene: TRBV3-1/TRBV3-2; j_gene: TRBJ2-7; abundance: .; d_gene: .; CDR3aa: CASSRAGIETHEQYF; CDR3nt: TGTGCCAGCAGCCGAGCCGGGATCGAGACCCACGAGCAGTACTTC
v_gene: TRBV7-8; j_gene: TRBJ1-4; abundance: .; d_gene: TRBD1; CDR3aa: CASTARQGAPTNEKLFF; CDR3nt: TGTGCCAGCACCGCTAGACAGGGGGCACCAACTAATGAAAAACTGTTTTTT
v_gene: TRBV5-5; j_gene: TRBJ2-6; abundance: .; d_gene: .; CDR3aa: CASSRGDSGANVLTF; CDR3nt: TGTGCCAGCAGCCGGGGAGACTCTGGGGCCAACGTCCTGACTTTC
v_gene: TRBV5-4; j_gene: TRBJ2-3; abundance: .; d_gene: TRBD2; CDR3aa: CASSLDGSGRVGADTQYF; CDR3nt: TGTGCCAGCAGCTTGGATGGTAGCGGGAGGGTGGGGGCAGATACGCAGTATTTT
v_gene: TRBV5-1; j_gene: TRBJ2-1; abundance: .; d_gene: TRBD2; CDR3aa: CASRLAGEYNEQFF; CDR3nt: TGCGCCAGCAGACTAGCGGGAGAATACAATGAGCAGTTCTTC
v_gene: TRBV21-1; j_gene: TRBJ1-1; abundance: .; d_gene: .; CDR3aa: CASSKLRQGANMNTEAFF; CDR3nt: TGTGCCAGCAGCAAACTGAGGCAGGGGGCGAATATGAACACTGAAGCTTTCTTT
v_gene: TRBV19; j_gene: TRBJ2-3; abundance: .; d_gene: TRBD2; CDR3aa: CASSKRLAGTGGRTDTQYF; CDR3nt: TGTGCCAGTAGTAAAAGACTAGCGGGGACGGGGGGCCGCACAGATACGCAGTATTTT
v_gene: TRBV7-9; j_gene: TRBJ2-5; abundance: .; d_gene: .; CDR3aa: CASSQNQETQYF; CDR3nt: TGTGCCAGCAGCCAGAACCAAGAGACCCAGTACTTC
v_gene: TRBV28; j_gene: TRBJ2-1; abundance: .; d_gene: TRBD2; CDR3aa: CASSLVGIVGGNEQFF; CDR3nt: TGTGCCAGCAGTTTAGTGGGTATCGTGGGGGGGAATGAGCAGTTCTTC
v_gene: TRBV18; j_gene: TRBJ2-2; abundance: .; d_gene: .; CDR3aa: CASSPLGALNTGELFF; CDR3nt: TGTGCCAGCTCACCATTAGGGGCTTTAAACACCGGGGAGCTGTTTTTT
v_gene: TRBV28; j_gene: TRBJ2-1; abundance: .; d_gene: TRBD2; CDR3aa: CASSPSSGSTYNEQFF; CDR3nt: TGTGCCAGCAGTCCCTCCAGCGGGAGTACTTACAATGAGCAGTTCTTC
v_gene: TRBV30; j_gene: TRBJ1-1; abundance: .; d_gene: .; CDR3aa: CAWSPGSLGTEAFF; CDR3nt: TGTGCCTGGAGTCCCGGGAGCCTTGGCACTGAAGCTTTCTTT
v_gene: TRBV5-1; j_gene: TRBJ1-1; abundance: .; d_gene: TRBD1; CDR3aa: CASSLEVPGQANFGTEAFF; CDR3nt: TGCGCCAGCAGCTTGGAGGTTCCGGGACAGGCAAATTTCGGCACTGAAGCTTTCTTT
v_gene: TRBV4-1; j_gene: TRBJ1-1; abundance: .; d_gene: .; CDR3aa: CASSRQQNTEAFF; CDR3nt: TGCGCCAGCAGCCGTCAACAGAACACTGAAGCTTTCTTT
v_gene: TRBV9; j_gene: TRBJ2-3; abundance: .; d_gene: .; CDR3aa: CASSVAPVGRADTQYF; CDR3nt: TGTGCCAGCAGCGTAGCCCCAGTGGGGCGCGCAGATACGCAGTATTTT
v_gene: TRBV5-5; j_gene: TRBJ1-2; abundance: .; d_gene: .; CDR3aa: CASSLGSGNYGYTF; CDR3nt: TGTGCCAGCAGCTTGGGGTCGGGTAACTATGGCTACACCTTC
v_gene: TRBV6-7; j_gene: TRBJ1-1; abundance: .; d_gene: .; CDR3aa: CASISPSSVGTKDTEAFF; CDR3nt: TGTGCCAGCATTTCACCCTCCTCCGTGGGGACGAAAGACACTGAAGCTTTCTTT
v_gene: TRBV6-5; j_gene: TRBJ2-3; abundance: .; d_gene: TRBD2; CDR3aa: CASTPGAGEYTQYF; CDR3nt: TGTGCCAGCACCCCGGGAGCGGGAGAGTATACGCAGTATTTT
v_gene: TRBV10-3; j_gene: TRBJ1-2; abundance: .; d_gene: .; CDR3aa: CAIRVDRSYGYTF; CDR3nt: TGTGCCATCAGGGTCGACAGAAGCTATGGCTACACCTTC
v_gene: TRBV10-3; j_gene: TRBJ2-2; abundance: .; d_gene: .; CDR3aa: CAISEAGFGGTGELFF; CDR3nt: TGTGCCATCAGCGAAGCAGGGTTCGGTGGAACCGGGGAGCTGTTTTTT
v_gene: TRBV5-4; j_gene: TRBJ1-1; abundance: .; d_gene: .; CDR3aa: CASIGSTEAFF; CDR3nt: TGTGCCAGCATCGGATCGACTGAAGCTTTCTTT
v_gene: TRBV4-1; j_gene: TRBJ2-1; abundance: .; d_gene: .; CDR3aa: CASSQDPGTNEQFF; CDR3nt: TGCGCCAGCAGCCAAGACCCCGGCACCAATGAGCAGTTCTTC
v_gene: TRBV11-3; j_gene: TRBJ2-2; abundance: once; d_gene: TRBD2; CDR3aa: CASSLRGRDTGELFF; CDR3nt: TGTGCCAGCAGCTTACGAGGGAGGGACACCGGGGAGCTGTTTTTT
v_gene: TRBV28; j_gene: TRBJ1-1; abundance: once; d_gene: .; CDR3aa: CASSLGGSAEAFF; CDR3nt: TGTGCCAGCAGTTTGGGGGGGTCGGCTGAAGCTTTCTTT
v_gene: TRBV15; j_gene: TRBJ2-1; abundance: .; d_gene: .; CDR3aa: CATSNTGGDYNEQFF; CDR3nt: TGTGCCACCAGCAACACAGGGGGGGACTACAATGAGCAGTTCTTC
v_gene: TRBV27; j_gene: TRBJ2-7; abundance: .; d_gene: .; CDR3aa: CASSLSYQGYEQYF; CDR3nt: TGTGCCAGCAGTTTATCCTACCAAGGATACGAGCAGTACTTC
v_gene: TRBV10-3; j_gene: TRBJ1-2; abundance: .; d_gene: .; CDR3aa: CAISERGHPANYGYTF; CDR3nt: TGTGCCATCAGTGAGAGGGGACACCCAGCTAACTATGGCTACACCTTC
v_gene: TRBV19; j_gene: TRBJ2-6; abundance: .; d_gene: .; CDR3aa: CASTSLREGKSSGANVLTF; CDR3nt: TGTGCCAGTACCTCCCTCCGCGAGGGGAAAAGCTCTGGGGCCAACGTCCTGACTTTC